This T cell receptor (beta chain) derives from a study of blood T cells in healthy people across ages (dated by TCRdb to between 2014 and 2016). In terms of the full investigation: In model experiments, roughly one uniquely barcoded TCR beta cDNA molecule per two T cells was captured by template switching. To avoid experimental bias, donors of different ages were distributed randomly across sequencing lanes. Four age groups were formed from the donors: young (average approximately 15 years), middle-aged (approximately 40), aged (over 55) and long-lived (roughly 81). The study measured age-related changes in TCR beta repertoire diversity using deep sequencing normalized with unique cDNA molecular identifiers. Using the same blood draw, the study looked at two additional independent replicas of 1 million unique cDNA reads for two donors, one aged 18 to 30 and the other aged 80 or older. Results the study describes overall, beyond this receptor: Because the CMV infection status of the donors was unknown, age-related changes in expanded clonotypes may potentially have been confounded. Bulk unsorted PBMC profiling prevented conclusive comparison of naive and antigen-experienced compartments. Observed TCR beta diversity correlated strongly with the percentage of naive T cells measured by flow cytometry. Observed TCR beta diversity per million T cells fell roughly linearly with age, and a significant reduction was already apparent by age around 36. Estimates of total diversity based on one million sequenced T cells were regarded as lower bounds and as underestimates. The long-lived group showed more naive CD4+ T cells, fewer expanded clones and increased TCR diversity than the aged group, suggesting age selection.

Libraries came from 5' RACE. The data were produced on an Illumina HiSeq 2500. A second PCR of 7 to 11 cycles was run with a J-beta primer mix and a sample-barcoded 5' primer. A unique molecular identifier was introduced onto each TCR beta cDNA molecule by a template-switch 5' adaptor carrying 12 random nucleotides. At least 3 million CDR3-containing paired-end reads were obtained from each sample. First-strand cDNA synthesis was performed from all RNA using the Mint cDNA synthesis kit, with priming by a TRBC-specific oligonucleotide. Following uracil-DNA glycosylase treatment, all cDNA underwent a first 18-cycle PCR with the universal primers M1SS and BC2_uni_R. In the paper's pipeline: For normalization, 1 million high-quality reads were randomly selected from each sample, with every read carrying a distinct molecular identifier. Reads sharing molecular identifiers were discarded rather than binned into consensus sequences. MiTCR, run with a Q25 quality threshold and the strictest error-elimination algorithm, handled CDR3 identification, clonotype clustering and error correction. Lower-bound total TCR beta diversity was estimated with a nonparametric unseen species model using Euler transformation. TCRdb reprocessing: public reads trimmed at Q25 with fastp, clones called with MiXCR, in-frame beta chains kept. Every CDR3 protein is listed once, alongside the most common genes and DNA of its rows. The V and J calls were not made by the authors but by TCRdb's processing. For this sample the table gives some 900,000 distinct CDR3 sequences, of which 40% to 60% were detected only once. The ten most abundant clones make up about an eighth of the sample.

CDR1 and CDR2 are drawn from the germline V gene (reference sequence): SEHNR, FQNEAQ. V loses 0 bases of germline sequence and J loses 7 bases, and the interval between the two ends is 9 bases. CDR3 length: 13 amino acids, cysteine to phenylalanine. Of the read, only the CDR3 DNA is kept; its 39 bases are in frame from base 1. The 39 donors, aged about 6 to 95 years, were systemically healthy Caucasian individuals from Russia. Approximately 9.7 milliliters of peripheral blood were drawn from each donor into EDTA-treated Vacutainer tubes. Ficoll-Paque density-gradient centrifugation was used to isolate PBMCs, with at least 6.5 million per sample. Total RNA was extracted from PBMCs with Trizol reagent, with at least 6 micrograms obtained per sample. The percentages of naive CD45RAhigh/CD27high T cells were determined by flow cytometry on a PBMC aliquot from every donor. A word on this clonotype: It has no known antigen specificity. It has no much larger one-base neighbor in the sample; base qualities were not kept.

The origin of this receptor is a man under 40 in good health. Recombination joined TRBV7-9 with TRBJ1-1, with the D segment identity uncertain. Sample: blood. The CDR3 is CASSLAGPNEAFF. The base sequence is TGTGCCAGCAGCTTAGCAGGGCCCAATGAAGCTTTCTTT. The entire variable domain, with the stretches around the CDR3 drawn from the reference TRBV7-9 and TRBJ1-1 proteins, is DTGVSQNPRHKITKRGQNVTFRCDPISEHNRLYWYRQTLGQGPEFLTYFQNEAQLEKSRLLSDRFSAERPKGSFSTLEIQRTEQGDSAMYLCASSLAGPNEAFFGQGTRLTVV.